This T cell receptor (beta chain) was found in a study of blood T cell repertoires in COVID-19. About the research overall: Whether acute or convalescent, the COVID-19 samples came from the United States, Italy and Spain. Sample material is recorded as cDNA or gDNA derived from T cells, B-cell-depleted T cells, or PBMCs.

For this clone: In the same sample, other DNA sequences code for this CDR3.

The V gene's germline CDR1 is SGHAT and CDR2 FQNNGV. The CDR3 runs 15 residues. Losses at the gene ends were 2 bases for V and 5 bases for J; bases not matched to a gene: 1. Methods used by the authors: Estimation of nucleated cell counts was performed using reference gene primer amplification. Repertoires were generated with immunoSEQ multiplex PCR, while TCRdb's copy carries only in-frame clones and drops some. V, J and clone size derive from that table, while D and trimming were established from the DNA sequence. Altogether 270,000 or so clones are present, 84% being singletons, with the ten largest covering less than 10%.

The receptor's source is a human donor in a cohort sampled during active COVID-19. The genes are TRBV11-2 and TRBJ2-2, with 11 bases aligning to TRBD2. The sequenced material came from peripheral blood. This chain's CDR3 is CASSLLAGGTGELFF. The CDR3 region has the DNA TGTGCCAGCAGCTTACTAGCGGGAGGTACCGGGGAGCTGTTTTTT.